This T cell receptor beta chain emerged from a study of blood T cell repertoires in COVID-19 (dated by TCRdb to the early 2020s). Study-wide context: Collaborator samples came from the United States, Italy and Spain and covered acute and convalescent phases of COVID-19. The material from the prospective study consisted of cDNA or gDNA derived from T cells, B-cell-depleted T cells, or PBMCs. Deeply sampled blood TCRbeta repertoires from subjects exposed to, actively infected with, or recovered from COVID-19 were included in the dataset. The repertoires were made available in a free public database intended to serve as a resource for research on the immune response to SARS-CoV-2. Samples were obtained from the ongoing ImmuneRACE study (first 160 participants) and from 1,254 subjects provided by 6 global collaborators. The sample metadata nearly always contained a de-identified subject ID, COVID-19 status, age in years and sex. Where available, HLA class I and class II types were taken from metadata supplied by the sample provider and were not determined by assay-based typing.

Broader findings and caveats from the paper: Clinical and demographic metadata were provided uncurated, with the amount varying by source and participant.

The CDR3, cysteine through phenylalanine, is 14 amino acids long. The kept DNA is CDR3 alone, 42 bases in frame from the first base. Trimming at the junction amounts to 0 bases on V and 5 bases on J, and the germline ends lie 9 bases apart. Reading the germline V gene gives CDR1 SGHTA and CDR2 FQGTGA. Collaborating institutions collected whole blood in K2EDTA tubes following their own protocols. Collaborator samples were shipped for TCRbeta analysis as frozen whole blood, isolated PBMCs, or DNA extracted from either sample type. This clone was counted only a few times. The antigen it recognizes is unknown. Base qualities are not at hand, and no much larger clone is one base apart. TCRbeta CDR3 regions were amplified from genomic DNA using the immunoSEQ Assay, a bias-controlled multiplex PCR. The paper's processing steps were these. The number of nucleated cells in each sample was estimated by amplification of reference gene primers within the assay. To quantify the absolute abundance of each unique TCRbeta CDR3 rearrangement, sequence reads were collapsed and filtered. For each sample, productive Simpson clonality was calculated by taking the square root of Simpson's diversity index across productive rearrangements. TCRdb limited this immuneACCESS table to in-frame rearrangements with V and J called. A share of clones is missing; checked studies link under half to unresolved V genes, and the rest is unexplained. That table furnishes V, J and clone size, whereas the DNA furnished D and trimming. This sample has roughly 100,000 clones in its table, and around 86% of those were observed once. The top ten hold about 40% of the sample.

The chain is encoded by TRBV7-3 joined to TRBJ2-3; TRBD1 is a weak D gene call, 5 bases matching. The clonotype was recovered from a man older than 75 with acute or convalescent COVID-19. Sequenced: peripheral blood. The CDR3 region: CASSLTGAIDTQYF. The nucleotides are TGTGCCAGCAGCTTAACAGGGGCTATAGATACGCAGTATTTT. Extended through the reference TRBV7-3 and TRBJ2-3 proteins, this CDR3 yields the full variable domain: GAGVSQTPSNKVTEKGKYVELRCDPISGHTALYWYRQSLGQGPEFLIYFQGTGAADDSGLPNDRFFAVRPEGSVSTLKIQRTERGDSAVYLCASSLTGAIDTQYFGPGTRLTVL.